The entry below describes one TCR beta chain. This clone's antigen is unknown. Base qualities are not provided; no much larger clone lies one nucleotide away. This specimen belongs to a study of cytomegalovirus exposure and HLA in healthy donors (dated by TCRdb to 2016 to 2017). About the full investigation: In an earlier analysis of 587 of the donors, 276 Gb of sequence data and 100 million or so unique TCR beta sequences from 180 million or so T cells were reported. Four or five DR-DQ haplotypes were handled as single units for association and clustering because linkage in the cohort was strong. Donor age, sex, ethnicity and CMV serostatus were compiled together with the repertoire data. Besides the first cohort of 666 subjects, a separate validation cohort made up of some 110 different subjects was used. The number of typed donors differed by locus: about 620-640 for A, B, C, DRB1 and DQB1; approximately 540 for DQA1; approximately 600 for DPA1; and 450 to 480 for DPB1. HLA typing covered class I and class II loci at four-digit resolution. The study profiled the T cell repertoires of 666 subjects by immunosequencing and related them to cytomegalovirus serostatus. All discovery cohort repertoires had been generated on a single sequencing platform. The study aimed to test whether signatures of past pathogen exposure could be identified by cataloging public T cell receptors. In a later genetic analysis, genome-wide SNP genotypes for about three fifths of the 666 donors were used, and that subset was treated as a discovery cohort. Across approximately 420 genotyped donors of the cohort, an average of roughly 200,000 unique TCR beta nucleotide sequences per donor were sequenced, and roughly a sixth of those sequences were non-productive. To study patterns of TCR occurrence, a later analysis re-analyzed previously published TCR beta repertoires from 550 to 800 donors and added high-resolution HLA genotyping. An earlier analysis of around 540 of the donors applied high-throughput TCR beta sequencing to assess whether each TCR beta V gene segment acted as functional or pseudogenic. About 280 gigabases of sequencing data and tens of millions of unique TCR sequences made up an early release that covered approximately 700 HLA-typed donors. Among the roughly 430 genotyped donors, around 79% belonged to the genetic ancestry cluster associated with self-reported Caucasian donors. Rather than drawing on any new phenotypic data, the later analysis identified candidate immune exposures from TCR beta sequences and the way those sequences occurred across donors. The study combined high-throughput TCR immunosequencing, statistical association of individual TCRs with disease status, and machine learning to predict cytomegalovirus infection status. General findings and caveats noted by the study authors: An earlier analysis of approximately 590 of the donors showed that most TCR beta V segments appeared in productive rearrangements either about 87% or about 30% of the time, which broadly matched IMGT annotations. At a false discovery rate of 0.05, a later analysis linked roughly 17,000 TCR beta sequences to specific HLA alleles. Because some donors lacked HLA typing at each locus, the association tests relied only on the typed subset. Most TCR sequences were observed very rarely across donors, whereas some public TCRs were present in many individuals. In vitro tests confirmed that a few of the cytomegalovirus-associated TCR beta chains recognize cytomegalovirus antigens. A further reported finding was that TCR beta sequences accurately predicted the HLA-A and HLA-B alleles for most subjects in the first cohort. Compared with equally common non-associated chains, HLA-associated TCR beta chains in a later analysis were more clonally expanded and had lower generation probabilities. A later genetic analysis reported fewer N-insertions in productive TCRs among donors in an Asian-associated ancestry cluster than the approximately 700-donor mean. A group of highly shared sequence variants was considered likely to be a technical artifact of the sequencing pipeline. Because counts were too low, some 16 rarely observed V segments, including chromosome 9 orphons, were excluded from the earlier analysis of a few hundred of the donors. A later analysis found that most CMV-associated TCR beta chains appeared HLA-restricted, with HLA associations seemingly driven largely by CMV exposure. Correlated functional status among segregating V segments might reflect linkage disequilibrium, but an unknown experimental factor could not be ruled out. When HLA alleles, especially DR and DQ, strongly co-occurred, attributing TCR associations to individual alleles was difficult. Roughly uniform sequencing depth across donors was assumed in presence/absence analyses, although this assumption may not hold. According to a later analysis, parvovirus B19, influenza, CMV and Epstein-Barr virus appeared linked to several top co-occurrence clusters. In a later analysis, TCR association rates were found to vary across HLA loci, with the most associated TCRs seen for DRB1 alleles and the fewest for HLA-C alleles. The authors suggested that the approach could potentially be extended to other disease states and immunological phenotypes. This cohort had only TCR beta chains sequenced, and the lack of alpha or paired-chain data limited which features could be detected. The study listed 164 TCR beta chains as associated with cytomegalovirus. Immune exposure information for the cohort was limited to CMV serostatus. The classifier was reported to diagnose cytomegalovirus status with high specificity and sensitivity in both the original cohort and the validation cohort. V-gene and J-gene trimming of TCR beta chains was associated with a missense DCLRE1C variant in a later genetic analysis, and the association was replicated in an independent cohort.

The cohort was made up of 500 to 800 healthy bone marrow donors. At the time of sampling, every cohort member was nominally healthy, though immune exposures that went unrecorded were likely present. The donor was CMV seropositive and belonged to the group of 250 to 300 seropositive cohort members. Each donor provided a peripheral blood sample, and peripheral blood mononuclear cells were used for TCR beta sequencing. Genomic DNA was extracted from the blood cell samples with the Qiagen DNeasy Blood Extraction Kit. Library construction relied on the immunoSEQ multiplex PCR assay. The multiplex PCR relied on a mix of 60 forward primers for TCR Vbeta segments and 13 reverse primers for TCR Jbeta segments. A multiplex PCR assay on genomic DNA amplified the CDR3 region of rearranged TCR beta genes. On the Illumina HiSeq System, the amplified TCR beta libraries were sequenced as 87-base-pair reads. On the authors' methods: Across the 670 or so repertoires, a later analysis counted tens of millions of unique TCR beta chains, around 10 million of which were shared by at least two donors. Raw reads were error-corrected and collapsed into unique sequences with a nearest-neighbor algorithm that merged closely related sequences to remove PCR and sequencing errors. CDR3 sequences were aligned to IMGT reference sequences to assign V, D and J gene segments. For a sequence to be retained, a match of at least six nucleotides to both a V gene segment and a J gene segment was required. A rearrangement was called productive if the CDR3 had no stop codons and remained in frame with V and J, and every other rearrangement was called non-productive. CDR3 was defined by IMGT convention, running from the second conserved V-encoded cysteine to the conserved J-encoded phenylalanine. In an earlier analysis of 587 of the donors, sequences lacking an unambiguous match to a single V gene segment were excluded. In an earlier analysis of a few hundred of the donors, a V segment was called functional when productive rearrangements were above 56.7%, and segregating when the standard deviation between donors exceeded 5%. A statistical classification framework was built to diagnose cytomegalovirus status from the catalog of TCR beta chain sequences. A later analysis assigned V and J genes by comparing TCR nucleotide sequences with IMGT/GENE-DB human TR gene sequences. In a later analysis, CDR3 sequences and most-parsimonious VDJ recombination scenarios were assigned using the TCRdist pipeline. In a later analysis, every TCR beta chain was defined by the combination of its CDR3 amino acid sequence and its V-gene family, and reads without a unique V-gene family were dropped. In a later analysis, several hundred highly shared, low-generation-probability nucleotide sequences were removed to address suspected cross-contamination and a sequencing artifact. In a later analysis, a clonal expansion index was calculated for each public chain from normalized within-repertoire ranks of inferred template counts. In a later analysis, generation probabilities were computed using a VDJ recombination model fitted to out-of-frame rearrangements, and the results were checked against IGoR. In a later analysis, hypergeometric tests were used to score TCR-TCR, TCR-HLA and TCR-CMV co-occurrence, with a repertoire-size bias correction applied to TCR pairs. In a later analysis, false discovery rates were estimated by permuting HLA or CMV assignments 20 times. A later analysis grouped co-occurring TCRs with DBSCAN, adding TCRdist sequence similarity when clustering within HLA-allele-positive subsets. Repertoires with fewer than 30,000 or more than 120,000 public chains, plus five repertoires with anomalous nucleotide sharing, were excluded from co-occurrence clustering. TCRdb took this table from immuneACCESS and kept in-frame rearrangements with V and J called. Such tables lack part of the clones; where checked against another copy, unresolved V genes explain under half of the gap, and the rest is unexplained. From that table come the V and J calls and clone size; the DNA was used to work out D and trimming. Present in this sample are tens of thousands of clones, under 70% of which were seen just once. The ten largest clones take up 6.5% to 7.5% of the sample.

Sequenced material: PBMCs. The receptor was isolated from a woman aged 50 to 65 in good health and CMV-seropositive.

The bases are TGTGCCAGTGAGCGGGGGGGTTACAATGAGCAGTTCTTC. Its protein reads: CASERGGYNEQFF. Recombination linked TRBV6-1 to TRBJ2-1; 10 nucleotides in the junction match TRBD2. The CDR3 starts with the cysteine, ends with the phenylalanine, and has 13 residues. Only the CDR3 portion is preserved as DNA: 39 bases, with reading frame beginning at the first base. The germline V and J ends show losses of 9 bases and 4 bases respectively, and no gene match explains 3 bases of the junction. The germline V gene gives CDR1 as MNHNS and CDR2 as SASEGT.